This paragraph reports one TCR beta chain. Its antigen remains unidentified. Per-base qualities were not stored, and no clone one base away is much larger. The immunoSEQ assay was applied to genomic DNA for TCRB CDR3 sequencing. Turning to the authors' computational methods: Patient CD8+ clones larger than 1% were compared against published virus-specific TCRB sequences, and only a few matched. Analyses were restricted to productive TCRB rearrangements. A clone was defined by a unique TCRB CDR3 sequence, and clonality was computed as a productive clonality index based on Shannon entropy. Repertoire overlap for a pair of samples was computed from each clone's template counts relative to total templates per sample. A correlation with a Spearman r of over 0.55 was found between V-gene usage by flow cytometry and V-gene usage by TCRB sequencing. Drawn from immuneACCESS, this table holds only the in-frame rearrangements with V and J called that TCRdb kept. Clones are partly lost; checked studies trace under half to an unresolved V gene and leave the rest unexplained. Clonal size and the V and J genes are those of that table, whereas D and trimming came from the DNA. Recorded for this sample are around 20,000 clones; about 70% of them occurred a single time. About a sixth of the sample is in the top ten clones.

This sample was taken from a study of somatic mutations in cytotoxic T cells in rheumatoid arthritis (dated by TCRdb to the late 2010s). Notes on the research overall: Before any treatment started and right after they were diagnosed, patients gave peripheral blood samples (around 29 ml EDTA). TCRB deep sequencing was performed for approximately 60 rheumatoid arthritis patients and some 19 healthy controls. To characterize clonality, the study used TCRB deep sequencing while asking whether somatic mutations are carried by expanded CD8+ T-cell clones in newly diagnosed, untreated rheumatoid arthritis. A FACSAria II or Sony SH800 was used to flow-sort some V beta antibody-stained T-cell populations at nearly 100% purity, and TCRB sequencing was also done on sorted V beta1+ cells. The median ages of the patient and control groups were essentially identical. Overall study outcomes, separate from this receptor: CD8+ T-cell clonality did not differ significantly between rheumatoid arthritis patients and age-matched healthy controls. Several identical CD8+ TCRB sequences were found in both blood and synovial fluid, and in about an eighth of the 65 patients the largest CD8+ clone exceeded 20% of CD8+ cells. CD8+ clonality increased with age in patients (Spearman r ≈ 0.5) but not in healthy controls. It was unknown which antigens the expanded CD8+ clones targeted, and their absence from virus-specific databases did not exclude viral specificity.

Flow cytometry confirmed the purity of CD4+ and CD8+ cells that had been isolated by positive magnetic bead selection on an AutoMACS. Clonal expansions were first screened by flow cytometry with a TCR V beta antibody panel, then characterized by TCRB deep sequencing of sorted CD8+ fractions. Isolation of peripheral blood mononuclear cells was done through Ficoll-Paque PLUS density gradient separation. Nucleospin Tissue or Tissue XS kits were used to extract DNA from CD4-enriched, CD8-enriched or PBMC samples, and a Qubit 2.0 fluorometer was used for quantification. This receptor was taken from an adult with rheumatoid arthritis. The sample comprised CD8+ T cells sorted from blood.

Here the CDR3 is given as CASSFTSGGSYNEQFF. The DNA reads TGTGCCAGCAGCTTCACTAGCGGGGGTTCCTACAATGAGCAGTTCTTC. This receptor chain uses TRBV7-9 and TRBJ2-1; 11 central nucleotides agree with TRBD2. CDR1 and CDR2, looked up from the germline V gene (reference sequence), are SEHNR and FQNEAQ. Unmatched junction bases come to 2, with V trimmed by 3 bases and J by 1 base. The CDR3 numbers 16 residues from cysteine through phenylalanine. Only the CDR3 region is kept as DNA, spanning 48 bases read in frame from base 1. When the CDR3 is completed using the reference TRBV7-9 and TRBJ2-1 genes on either side, the full variable domain is DTGVSQNPRHKITKRGQNVTFRCDPISEHNRLYWYRQTLGQGPEFLTYFQNEAQLEKSRLLSDRFSAERPKGSFSTLEIQRTEQGDSAMYLCASSFTSGGSYNEQFFGPGTRLTVL.